This passage covers 14 T cell receptor beta chains from one sample sequenced in a study of OX40 agonist ivuxolimab in advanced cancers. Sequenced by immunoSEQ multiplex PCR; TCRdb stores in-frame clones only, minus some. The data contain some 60,000 clones, approximately 90% of them singletons. Specimen: CD4+ or CD8+ T cells sorted from blood, collected in a trial of the OX40 agonist ivuxolimab. Every receptor here comes from an adult with an advanced solid tumor such as melanoma, head and neck, liver or kidney cancer.

The CDR3 loop is CASSLAAGNYEQYF. CDR3 nucleotides: TGTGCCAGCAGCTTAGCGGCGGGGAACTACGAGCAGTACTTC. This chain links TRBV7-2 with TRBJ2-7; the D gene is possibly TRBD2 (6 bases). Per germline, CDR1 SGHTA and CDR2 FQGNSA. The ends were cut back, 0 bases at V and 3 bases at J, with 9 bases in the middle. This CDR3 region has 14 residues.

The chain's CDR3 is CASSLAGQNRAFF. The CDR3 region has the DNA TGTGCCAGCAGCTTAGCGGGACAGAATAGGGCTTTCTTT. The V call is TRBV7-9, the J call TRBJ1-1; the match to TRBD1 covers 7 bases. From germline, CDR1 is SEHNR and CDR2 FQNEAQ (reference sequence). After removal of 0 bases from V and 11 bases from J, the junction contained 6 bases not matched to a gene. The CDR3 is 13 amino acids.

For the CDR3, the DNA is TGCGCCAGCAGCTTATCAGTGGGGACCGGGGAGCTGTTTTTT. This sequence encodes CASSLSVGTGELFF. The rearrangement links TRBV5-1 to TRBJ2-2; D is unresolved. Germline-derived CDR1 and CDR2 are SGHRS and YFSETQ. The CDR3 is 14 residues long. V was shortened by 2 bases and J by 5 bases, with 10 bases between the two germline ends.

V gene TRBV28 combines with J gene TRBJ1-6; D remains ambiguous. In germline, CDR1 is MDHEN, CDR2 SYDVKM. Trimming took 6 bases from V and 1 from J, leaving 7 bases between them. The CDR3 has 14 residues. The CDR3 coding sequence is TGTGCCAGCAGATCCGGGTCCTATAATTCACCCCTCCACTTT. Its translation is CASRSGSYNSPLHF.

The chain combines TRBV29-1 with TRBJ1-1, with D possibly TRBD1 on 6 matching bases. V lost 8 bases and J lost 5, with 18 bases in between. Per germline, CDR1 SQVTM and CDR2 ANQGSEA. CDR3 length equals 13 residues. CDR3 region: CSTLRGGDTEAFF. DNA of the CDR3: TGCAGCACTCTCCGAGGGGGAGATACTGAAGCTTTCTTT.

The chain employs TRBV5-5 and TRBJ1-1; D remains unclear. CDR3 length equals 15 residues. V lost 0 bases and J lost 5, with 14 bases in between. Germline lookup yields CDR1 SGHKS and CDR2 YYEKEE (reference sequence). The CDR3 sequence: CASSLALGSGTEAFF. The CDR3 DNA sequence: TGTGCCAGCAGCTTGGCTCTGGGGTCTGGGACTGAAGCTTTCTTT.

The J gene is TRBJ1-1, the V gene TRBV2, with unresolved D. The germline V and J ends were trimmed by 8 bases and 1 base, with 14 bases remaining between them. The CDR3 has 14 residues. CDR1 is SNHLY, CDR2 FYNNEI, per germline. The CDR3 DNA is TGTGCCAGCGGGGTCGGGGTGGCGAACACTGAAGCTTTCTTT. Translated: CASGVGVANTEAFF. The whole variable domain, filled in from reference TRBV2 and TRBJ1-1, reads EPEVTQTPSHQVTQMGQEVILRCVPISNHLYFYWYRQILGQKVEFLVSFYNNEISEKSEIFDDQFSVERPDGSNFTLKIRSTKLEDSAMYFCASGVGVANTEAFFGQGTRLTVV.

This chain uses TRBV5-1 with TRBJ2-2; D unclear. Trimming cost V 4 bases and J 1 base, with 11 bases left between them. This CDR3 has 15 residues. CDR1 and CDR2 from the germline V gene are SGHRS and YFSETQ. The CDR3 nucleotides are TGCGCCAGCAGCGACCCTAGTGGGAACACCGGGGAGCTGTTTTTT. It translates to CASSDPSGNTGELFF.

The chain combines TRBV11-2 with TRBJ2-5; TRBD2 is a possible D gene (6 bases). The CDR3 is 15 amino acids. V was shortened by 6 bases and J by 5 bases, with 19 bases between the two germline ends. The germline gives CDR1 SGHAT, CDR2 FQNNGV. The CDR3 spells CASSSDGGELETQYF. Written as DNA, the CDR3 is TGTGCCAGCAGTTCCGACGGCGGGGAATTGGAGACCCAGTACTTC.

The chain has TRBV11-2 and TRBJ1-1, with D unclear. This CDR3 is 11 amino acids long. V was cut by 5 bases and J by 3 bases, with 4 bases left in between. Germline V CDR1 and CDR2: SGHAT, FQNNGV. CDR3 in amino acids: CASSQDTEAFF. In DNA form, the CDR3 reads TGTGCCAGCAGCCAGGACACTGAAGCTTTCTTT.

In this sample, this clone turned up once. CDR3 nucleotides: TGTGCCAGCAGCCCCCGTTCCGACAGGGTGGGCGAGCAGTACTTC. Translated: CASSPRSDRVGEQYF. The V gene is TRBV9, the J gene TRBJ2-5; 7 bases are a match to TRBD1. The J call may be faulty, since TRBJ2-7 better matches the DNA end. The germline V gene encodes CDR1 SGDLS and CDR2 YYNGEE. CDR3 size: 15 residues.

This clone was seen only once. The rearrangement links TRBV6-6 to TRBJ1-5; 7 nucleotides line up with TRBD1. This CDR3 comprises 13 residues. Looked up from germline, CDR1 is MNHNY and CDR2 is SVGAGI (reference sequence). V shed 5 bases and J 4 bases; nucleotides not matched to a gene: 2. Here the CDR3 DNA reads TGTGCCAGCAGTGGGGGACAGAATCAGCCCCAGCATTTT. Translation gives CASSGGQNQPQHF.

The V call is TRBV14, the J call TRBJ2-7; D is ambiguous. V was trimmed by 1 base and J by 2 bases, leaving 9 bases between them. CDR1 and CDR2 from the germline V gene are SGHDN and FVKESK. This CDR3 is built from 14 residues. CDR3 in amino acids: CASSQATPPYEQYF. The CDR3, as DNA: TGTGCCAGCAGCCAAGCAACCCCTCCCTACGAGCAGTACTTC.

The V gene is TRBV6-4, the J gene TRBJ1-2; D may be TRBD1 (5 bases). The CDR3 spans 14 residues. Trimming took 0 bases from V and 4 from J, leaving 9 bases between them. Germline CDR1 is MRHNA and CDR2 is SNTAGT. The CDR3 loop reads CASSDSRGVYGYTF. CDR3 in DNA: TGTGCCAGCAGTGACTCGAGAGGGGTCTATGGCTACACCTTC.